The rows below give T cell receptor beta chains drawn from one sample of a study of regulatory T cells in long-lasting Graves disease. One entry per CDR3 protein, called by TCRdb with MiXCR from the multiplex PCR reads. Counted here are over 350,000 distinct CDR3 sequences, 11% to 15% occurring once; the ten biggest clones make up over 15%. These data are also associated with another study on T cells in Graves' hyperthyroidism and ophthalmopathy.

This specimen was peripheral blood mononuclear cells (PBMCs), taken at new diagnosis, from a patient treated with antithyroid drugs. The receptors originated from a woman between 50 and 59 years old with Graves disease. CDR3s include the opening cysteine and the closing phenylalanine or tryptophan. A D gene is named only where the DNA matches it firmly. Expanded clones get a size class; other rows say once, few or many, or leave the size out.

v_call,clone_size,j_call,d_call,cdr3_nt,cdr3_aa
TRBV6-2/TRBV6-3,many,TRBJ2-1,.,TGTGCCAGCAGTCGTCAGGACTTCCTCGTGGGTGAGCAGTTCTTC,CASSRQDFLVGEQFF
TRBV7-8,many,TRBJ2-7,.,TGTGCCAGCATGAGGGTAAGCGGCTCCTACGAGCAGTACTTC,CASMRVSGSYEQYF
TRBV5-5,few,TRBJ2-1,TRBD2,TGTGCCAGCAGCCCCCCGGGTTTAGCGGGAGGGCGTGATGAGCAGTTCTTC,CASSPPGLAGGRDEQFF
TRBV10-3,few,TRBJ2-6,.,TGTGCCATCAGCGGTGATAGCGGAGGCTCTGGGGCCAACGTCCTGACTTTC,CAISGDSGGSGANVLTF
TRBV19,.,TRBJ1-1,TRBD1,TGTGCCAGTAGTATAGGGGACAGTAACACTGAAGCTTTCTTT,CASSIGDSNTEAFF
TRBV12-3/TRBV12-4,many,TRBJ1-5,.,TGTGCCAGCAGTTTAGAGGGCCGGCATAGCAATCAGCCCCAGCATTTT,CASSLEGRHSNQPQHF
TRBV19,.,TRBJ1-1,.,TGTGCCACCGGGCGGGGAAGTGAGGGGGGCACTGAAGCTTTCTTT,CATGRGSEGGTEAFF
TRBV7-9,many,TRBJ2-7,.,TGTGCCAGCAGCTCACCCCGTTTGACCCGCTACGAGCAGTACTTC,CASSSPRLTRYEQYF
TRBV20-1,many,TRBJ2-1,TRBD2,TGCAGTGCTAGTCCTTTTGGGCCTAGCGGGAAGGATGAGCAGTTCTTC,CSASPFGPSGKDEQFF
TRBV29-1,.,TRBJ1-1,.,TGCAGCGCTAAAAGCGTACTGAACACTGAAGCTTTCTTT,CSAKSVLNTEAFF
TRBV3-1,.,TRBJ2-7,.,TGTGCCAGCAGCCCAGGACTATCCGCCTACGAGCAGTACTTC,CASSPGLSAYEQYF
TRBV7-9,many,TRBJ1-3,.,TGTGCCAGCAGCTTATTGGAGTGGACTGGAAACACCATATATTTT,CASSLLEWTGNTIYF
TRBV18,few,TRBJ2-7,.,TGTGCCAGCTCAGGGCCCGGGAGCGGAGGGTCCTACGAGCAGTACTTC,CASSGPGSGGSYEQYF
TRBV27,many,TRBJ2-7,TRBD1,TGTGCCAGCAGGGCCAGGGGGCAATACGAGCAGTACTTC,CASRARGQYEQYF
TRBV6-1,few,TRBJ2-4,.,TGTGCCAGCAGCCCCGCCGACAGCTACAAAAACATTCAGTACTTC,CASSPADSYKNIQYF
TRBV18,few,TRBJ1-1,.,TGTGCCAGCTCACCACCGTTAGCCTCCCAGGGGACCACTGAAGCTTTCTTT,CASSPPLASQGTTEAFF
TRBV5-1,many,TRBJ2-5,.,TGCGCCAGCAGCCTGTATAACTCGGAGACCCAGTACTTC,CASSLYNSETQYF
TRBV28,many,TRBJ2-3,TRBD1,TGTGCCAGCAGTGGGGGAGGGACAGGGGGCGATACGCAGTATTTT,CASSGGGTGGDTQYF
TRBV3-1,few,TRBJ2-2,TRBD2,TGTGCCAGCAGTCGATTCTTATTAGCGGGAGTCGCGAACACCGGGGAGCTGTTTTTT,CASSRFLLAGVANTGELFF
TRBV12-3/TRBV12-4,many,TRBJ2-5,.,TGTGCCAGCAGTTTGCCAGTACAAGAGACCCAGTACTTC,CASSLPVQETQYF
TRBV7-2,many,TRBJ2-3,.,TGTGCCAGCAGCGTCAACAGTCCGGGGGCAGATACGCAGTATTTT,CASSVNSPGADTQYF
TRBV28,many,TRBJ2-3,TRBD2,TGTGCCAGCAGTTTCGGCGGGAGTCGGTCAGATACGCAGTATTTT,CASSFGGSRSDTQYF
TRBV11-2,many,TRBJ2-5,TRBD1,TGTGCCAGCAGCCCAGGGACAGGGAGAAAGACCCAGTACTTC,CASSPGTGRKTQYF
TRBV6-5,few,TRBJ2-5,TRBD1,TGTGCCAGCAGTTACGGGACAGCACAAGAGACCCAGTACTTC,CASSYGTAQETQYF
TRBV12-3/TRBV12-4,many,TRBJ2-7,.,TGTGCCAGCAGTCTACGCGGTGGTACCGCGGAGTACTTC,CASSLRGGTAEYF